These 7 T cell receptor beta chains came from one sample sequenced in a study of CD8+ T cells in alopecia areata. As the sequencing template, cDNA was produced by extracting RNA and reverse transcribing it. Clones were read by immunoSEQ multiplex PCR, and TCRdb kept only the in-frame ones, dropping some. There are around 160,000 clones in the sample; roughly 50% occur only once, and over 5.5% lies in the top ten. The sample taken for sequencing was CD4+ T cells sorted from blood. Every receptor here comes from a human donor with alopecia areata.

J is TRBJ1-2 and V is TRBV2; D is ambiguous. The CDR3 is made up of 13 amino acids. V shed 3 bases and J shed 1 base, with 6 bases lying between them. CDR1 is SNHLY, CDR2 FYNNEI, per germline. The CDR3 spells CASSENSNYGYTF. CDR3 sequence (DNA): TGTGCCAGCAGTGAGAACAGTAACTATGGCTACACCTTC.

This clone showed up just a few times. The V gene is TRBV29-1, the J gene TRBJ2-3; D tentatively fits TRBD1 or TRBD2 (6 bases each). The germline V gene encodes CDR1 SQVTM and CDR2 ANQGSEA. This CDR3 contains 16 residues. The germline V and J ends were trimmed by 7 bases and 0 bases, with 20 bases remaining between them. The CDR3 coding sequence is TGCAGCGGAGGTGGGGGGCGACGGTTTAGCACAGATACGCAGTATTTT. This gives the protein CSGGGGRRFSTDTQYF.

A few counts support this clone. The J gene is TRBJ2-2, the V gene TRBV9, with D unresolved. V gave up 0 bases and J gave up 4 bases, with 4 bases separating them. This CDR3 has 13 amino acids. The V gene's germline CDR1 is SGDLS and CDR2 YYNGEE. This CDR3 is CASSVGVTGELFF. In nucleotides, the CDR3 is TGTGCCAGCAGCGTAGGAGTCACCGGGGAGCTGTTTTTT.

V gene TRBV29-1 combines with J gene TRBJ1-1; no definite D call. CDR1 is SQVTM and CDR2 is ANQGSEA in the germline V gene. Trimming shortened V by 1 base and J by 1 base, and 7 bases separated the two germline ends. The CDR3 runs 13 residues. In DNA, the CDR3 is TGCAGCGTTGAAGCAACACCGAACACTGAAGCTTTCTTT. Residues: CSVEATPNTEAFF.

A single count supports this clone. This chain uses TRBV7-3 with TRBJ2-5, with a tentative D call TRBD1 (6 bases). V was cut by 4 bases and J by 3 bases, with 12 bases left in between. Germline assignment: CDR1 SGHTA and CDR2 FQGTGA. The CDR3 spans 14 residues. CDR3: CASSSTGPKETQYF. CDR3 coding DNA: TGTGCCAGCAGCTCGACAGGTCCAAAAGAGACCCAGTACTTC.

This chain links TRBV7-2 with TRBJ2-4; possibly TRBD2 for D (5 bases). V was shortened by 5 bases and J by 8 bases, with 10 bases between the two germline ends. Germline V CDR1 and CDR2: SGHTA, FQGNSA. This CDR3 region has 12 residues. CDR3 sequence: CASSRRRDIQYF. The CDR3 DNA is TGTGCCAGCAGCCGGAGGCGGGACATTCAGTACTTC.

Only one count was recorded for this clone. The chain employs TRBV5-1 and TRBJ1-1; D may be TRBD1 (5 bases). The CDR3 is 16 residues long. With 4 bases removed from V and 6 bases from J, the gap between germline ends came to 22 bases. Germline V gives CDR1 SGHRS, CDR2 YFSETQ. This CDR3 is CASSPGLRGTGSEAFF. CDR3 in DNA: TGCGCCAGCAGCCCAGGTCTGAGGGGAACTGGGTCTGAAGCTTTCTTT.